Reported below is one T cell receptor beta chain. The data stem from a study of control samples from healthy donors and cancer patients. CDR3 size: 15 residues. CDR1 LNHDA and CDR2 SQIVND come from the germline V gene (reference sequence). V shed 3 bases, J shed 1 base, and the junction held 5 bases outside the gene matches. Here immunoSEQ multiplex PCR was the method, and the copy in TCRdb shows in-frame clones only, minus some. The repertoire holds more than 75,000 clones, with about four fifths as singletons. The clonotype originates from a woman in her thirties in good health. Source material: blood. The chain couples TRBV19 to TRBJ1-1; 7 bases align to TRBD1. The CDR3 reads CASSIDGTANTEAFF. As DNA, the CDR3 is TGTGCCAGTAGTATCGACGGGACAGCGAACACTGAAGCTTTCTTT.